The 13 T cell receptor beta chains below come from one sample, sequenced in a study of CD8+CD57+ T cells in acquired aplastic anemia listed by TCRdb under 2018. TCRdb shows the sequencer as Illumina HiSeq 2000. Genomic DNA served as template for TCR beta VDJ combination and CDR3 sequence profiling. Using fastp at Q25 and MiXCR, TCRdb reprocessed the public reads and kept productive beta chains. Entries that share a CDR3 protein sequence are merged under the most common genes and DNA. For this sample the table gives 180,000 or so distinct CDR3 sequences, of which less than 65% were detected only once. The leading ten clones occupy about two fifths of the sample. Patients chosen for sequencing had shown expansion of CD8+CD57+ cells by flow cytometry. Sequencing was performed on sorted CD4+, CD8+, or CD8+CD57+ T cells (not recorded which) from PBMCs. The source is a human donor with aplastic anemia.

This clonotype was detected only once. As the CDR3 is not closed by the conserved phenylalanine or tryptophan, this likely results from a read error. This chain joins TRBV7-2 and TRBJ1-2; no clear D. CDR3 length: 16 amino acids. Germline V gene lookup returns CDR1 SGHTA and CDR2 FQGNSA. Trimming cost V 1 base and J 5 bases, with 17 bases left between them. CDR3: CASSLVPGGDLYGYTC. The CDR3 bases are TGTGCCAGCAGCTTAGTACCGGGAGGAGATCTGTATGGCTACACCTGC.

This clonotype occurred a few times. Since a much larger clone is just one base distant, this may be a read error. This rearrangement joins TRBV5-1 to TRBJ1-1; D may be TRBD1 (6 bases). Germline CDR1 is SGHRS and CDR2 is YFSETQ. The CDR3 runs to 15 residues. This chain's CDR3 is CASSLVGGVNAEAFF. CDR3 nucleotide sequence: TGCGCCAGCAGCCTGGTGGGGGGCGTGAACGCTGAAGCTTTCTTT.

The V and J genes are TRBV2 and TRBJ1-2; possibly TRBD1 for D (6 bases). The CDR3 loop spans 14 amino acids. V gave up 1 base and J gave up 8 bases, with 14 bases separating them. Per germline, CDR1 SNHLY and CDR2 FYNNEI. CDR3 sequence reads: CASSEGTVLPGYTF. DNA of the CDR3: TGTGCCAGCAGTGAAGGGACAGTATTACCGGGCTACACCTTC.

This clonotype was seen at least ten times. This chain links TRBV29-1 with TRBJ1-5; D gene unclear. Germline V CDR1 and CDR2: SQVTM, ANQGSEA. The CDR3 has 12 residues. CDR3 in DNA: TGCAAACGGACGGTGCGCAATCAGCCCCAGCATTTT. Translation: CKRTVRNQPQHF.

The CDR3 DNA follows: TGTGCCAGCAGGGCTGACAGGGTTGGGAACACTGAAGCTTTCTTT. This gives the protein CASRADRVGNTEAFF. The rearrangement links TRBV27 to TRBJ1-1, with 7 bases identical to TRBD1. Germline CDR1 reads MNHEY; CDR2 reads SMNVEV (reference sequence). The CDR3 has 15 amino acids. V lost 6 bases and J lost 1; bases outside the gene matches: 8.

Turning to this clonotype: One end of the junction fails to match germline, which may point to a read error. The chain uses TRBV5-1 and TRBJ2-5; D is uncertain. Germline values: CDR1 SGHRS, CDR2 YFSETQ. This CDR3 is 14 amino acids long. CDR3 sequence: CASSFQLYQETQYF. DNA of the CDR3: TGTGCCAGCAGCTTCCAGTTGTACCAAGAGACCCAGTACTTC.

V gene TRBV20-1 combines with J gene TRBJ2-7, with D tentatively TRBD1 or TRBD2 (7 bases each). The CDR3 sequence is 12 residues long. V lost 5 bases to trimming and J lost 6 bases, with 14 bases between them. CDR1 and CDR2 (germline): DFQATT, SNEGSKA (reference sequence). The CDR3 nucleotides read TGCAGTGCTTCAGGGGGGGGGGGCGAGCAGTACTTC. Its protein product is CSASGGGGEQYF.

This clonotype was picked up a small number of times. The chain couples TRBV25-1 to TRBJ1-1; perhaps TRBD1 as D (6 bases). The V gene's germline CDR1 is MGHDK and CDR2 SYGVNS. V shed 6 bases and J shed 2 bases, with 10 bases lying between them. The CDR3 runs 13 residues. CDR3 sequence reads: CASRWGRNTEAFF. The CDR3 nucleotides are TGTGCCAGCAGGTGGGGGCGCAACACTGAAGCTTTCTTT.

The CDR3 coding sequence is TGTGCCACCAGCAGAGATTCCGCGGGAGAGGGGTACGAGCAGTACTTC. It codes for CATSRDSAGEGYEQYF. The rearrangement links TRBV15 to TRBJ2-7, with TRBD2 matching over 7 bases. CDR3 length equals 16 residues. Germline loops: CDR1 LNHNV, CDR2 YYDKDF (reference sequence). The V segment lost 0 bases and the J segment 4 bases; nucleotides outside the gene matches: 9.

This clonotype has only a few counts. Germline and junction disagree at one end, which may indicate a read error. V usage is TRBV20-1 and J usage is TRBJ1-6; 7 bases line up with TRBD1. Germline V gene sequence: CDR1 DFQATT, CDR2 SNEGSKA (reference sequence). The CDR3 spans 13 residues. The CDR3 bases are TGCAGTGCGAGAGACAGGGTGGTATCACCCCTCCACTTT. It is translated as CSARDRVVSPLHF.

There are a few counts of this clonotype. J is TRBJ2-5 and V is TRBV19; 7 nucleotides match TRBD2. The CDR3 is 14 residues long. Germline assignment: CDR1 LNHDA and CDR2 SQIVND (reference sequence). Trimming took 1 base from V and 4 from J; bases not matched to a gene: 3. CDR3 region: CASSIGASGETQYF. The DNA for the CDR3 is TGTGCCAGTAGTATAGGAGCTAGCGGAGAGACCCAGTACTTC.

V is TRBV6-4 and J is TRBJ2-7; 10 positions match TRBD1. The J segment lost 3 bases and the V segment lost 6 bases, leaving 2 bases of the junction unmatched. The germline V gene encodes CDR1 MRHNA and CDR2 SNTAGT. The CDR3 is made up of 13 amino acids. CDR3 sequence reads: CASSRDRGYEQYF. Written as DNA, the CDR3 is TGTGCCAGCAGCCGGGACAGGGGCTACGAGCAGTACTTC.

The chain uses TRBV29-1 and TRBJ2-3; either TRBD1 or TRBD2 may supply D (5 bases each). V lost 4 bases and J lost 1, with 24 bases in between. The CDR3 totals 18 residues. Germline CDR1 SQVTM, CDR2 ANQGSEA. CDR3 DNA: TGCAGCGTTGGAATAGGTAGTGAGCAGGGAGTTCGCACAGATACGCAGTATTTT. It encodes CSVGIGSEQGVRTDTQYF.